Presented here are 9 T cell receptor beta chains from one specimen sequenced in a study of regulatory T cells in long-lasting Graves disease. Noted time point: newly diagnosed GD, antithyroid drugs for less than 3 months. The authors made the TCR library using RNA they extracted from PBMCs. Researchers made TCR beta libraries by using iRepertoire HTBI primers and running Arm-PCR on CDR3 regions. TCRdb analysed the multiplex PCR reads with MiXCR anew, one entry per CDR3 protein. The top ten hold 14% of the sample, which has over 200,000 distinct CDR3 sequences, under 20% seen once. A further study also used this sample, focusing on T cells in Graves' hyperthyroidism and ophthalmopathy.

The sequencing used peripheral blood mononuclear cells (PBMCs), collected at new diagnosis, from a patient treated with antithyroid drugs. All receptors come from a woman aged 25 to 45 with Graves disease.

This clonotype was recorded many times. The CDR3 DNA reads as TGTGCCAGCAGTTACTCGGATAGCGGGGGGGCGTCAGATACGCAGTATTTT. It yields the protein CASSYSDSGGASDTQYF. The chain recombines TRBV6-2 or TRBV6-3 with TRBJ2-3; TRBD2 matches at 11 bases. CDR3 size: 17 residues. The V segment lost 0 bases and the J segment 4 bases; nucleotides outside the gene matches: 6. Germline V gene sequence: CDR1 MNHEY, CDR2 SVGEGT.

The genes are TRBV12-3 or TRBV12-4 and TRBJ2-3; D perhaps matches TRBD2 (6 bases). V shed 6 bases and J shed 4 bases, with 17 bases lying between them. The CDR3 is 15 residues long. CDR3 bases: TGTGCCAGCAGCCTTAGCTGGGGAGGACCAGATACGCAGTATTTT. This gives the protein CASSLSWGGPDTQYF.

Turning to this clonotype: The junction shows a germline mismatch at one end, possibly a read error. The chain recombines TRBV27 with TRBJ1-1; D call uncertain. Germline assignment: CDR1 MNHEY and CDR2 SMNVEV (reference sequence). The CDR3 covers 13 residues. CDR3 bases: TGTGCCAGCATGAGTGGGCGCGGCACTGAGGCTTTCTTT. It is translated as CASMSGRGTEAFF.

This clonotype was recorded at least ten times. The gene calls are TRBV9 and TRBJ1-1, with a possible D match to TRBD1 (5 bases). CDR1 is SGDLS and CDR2 is YYNGEE in the germline V gene. The CDR3 length is 15 residues. The V end was cut by 3 bases, the J end by 0 bases, with 12 bases between. CDR3 in DNA: TGTGCCAGCAGCGCCCAGAGGGGTATGAACACTGAAGCTTTCTTT. Translated: CASSAQRGMNTEAFF.

This clonotype was recorded at least ten times. This rearrangement joins TRBV7-2 to TRBJ2-5, with 7 bases identical to TRBD2. This CDR3 comprises 14 residues. The V gene end was trimmed by 2 bases and the J gene end by 4 bases; junction bases not matched to a gene: 4. In germline, CDR1 is SGHTA, CDR2 FQGNSA. In DNA form, the CDR3 reads TGTGCCAGCAGCTTACGGCGGGGGAGAGAGACCCAGTACTTC. It yields the protein CASSLRRGRETQYF.

At least ten counts were recorded for this clonotype. CDR3: CASSLGLTRAYEQYF. In nucleotides, the CDR3 is TGTGCCAGCAGTTTAGGTTTAACCCGAGCATACGAGCAGTACTTC. The chain employs TRBV12-3 or TRBV12-4 and TRBJ2-7; D gene ambiguous. The V gene lost 1 base and the J gene lost 4 bases, with 14 bases spanning the gap. The CDR3 spans 15 residues.

The J gene is TRBJ1-5, the V gene TRBV20-1, with 9 nucleotides matching TRBD1. The germline V gene has CDR1 DFQATT and CDR2 SNEGSKA (reference sequence). This CDR3 has 16 residues. J gave up 1 base and V 1 base, and 5 bases lay outside the gene matches. The CDR3 nucleotides are TGCAGTGCTAGAGCGGGACAGGGAATAAGCAATCAGCCCCAGCATTTT. Protein: CSARAGQGISNQPQHF.

Regarding this clonotype: This may be a read error, as it is one base from a much larger clone. The CDR3 nucleotides are TGTGCCAGCAGCTTATCCTCCAGGGAGCTGTTTTTT. It codes for CASSLSSRELFF. V usage is TRBV7-2 and J usage is TRBJ2-2; D uncertain. The CDR3 has 12 amino acids. Trimming took 2 bases from V and 9 from J, leaving 7 bases between them. Germline loops: CDR1 SGHTA, CDR2 FQGNSA.

This clonotype was recorded only once. A read error is likely here: a far larger clone is one base away. The V and J genes are TRBV2 and TRBJ2-1, with 7 bases identical to TRBD2. The CDR3 has 12 residues. CDR1 and CDR2 from the germline V gene are SNHLY and FYNNEI. V was clipped by 3 bases and J by 13 bases; unmatched bases: 6. The CDR3 DNA reads TGTGCCAGCAGTGAGATGCGGGAGACCCAGTTCTTC. Translating it yields CASSEMRETQFF. Full variable domain (missing parts from reference TRBV2 and TRBJ2-1): EPEVTQTPSHQVTQMGQEVILRCVPISNHLYFYWYRQILGQKVEFLVSFYNNEISEKSEIFDDQFSVERPDGSNFTLKIRSTKLEDSAMYFCASSEMRETQFFGPGTRLTVL.